The present entry profiles one TCR beta chain with its context. The data were taken from a study of blood T cell repertoires in COVID-19. V lost 7 bases to trimming and J lost 1 base, with 18 bases between them. The germline V gene has CDR1 SGHVS and CDR2 FQNEAQ. The CDR3 runs to 16 residues. Authors' analysis steps: Using reference gene primer amplification, nucleated cell counts were estimated. Sequencing used immunoSEQ multiplex PCR; TCRdb keeps in-frame clones, though not all of them. V, J and clone size are those of that table, while D and trimming were read from the DNA. The sample holds a few hundred thousand clones, roughly four fifths seen once. Participants spanned ages about 18 to 100 years and resided in some 22 US areas.

The V call is TRBV7-8, the J call TRBJ2-3, with a weak D call TRBD2 (5 bases). Material: PBMCs or T cells enriched from blood (not recorded which). The receptor was isolated from a man in his forties who had been exposed to COVID-19. This CDR3 reads CASKKARALGTDTQYF. As DNA, the CDR3 is TGTGCCAGCAAAAAGGCGAGGGCCCTCGGCACAGATACGCAGTATTTT.